This T cell receptor (beta chain) was retrieved from a study of blood T cells in healthy people across ages (dated by TCRdb to the mid-2010s). In the study overall: In model experiments, roughly one uniquely barcoded TCR beta cDNA molecule per two T cells was captured by template switching. For two donors (one aged 18 to 30 and one aged 80 or older), the study analyzed two additional independent replicas of 1 million unique cDNA reads from the same blood draw. The donors were divided into four age groups: young (average around 16 years), middle-aged (approximately 39), aged (approximately 59) and long-lived (82). The study measured age-related changes in TCR beta repertoire diversity using deep sequencing normalized with unique cDNA molecular identifiers. To avoid experimental bias, donors of different ages were distributed randomly across sequencing lanes.

The donors were 40 or so Caucasian individuals from Russia, aged roughly 6 to 100 years, who were systemically healthy. Approximately 9.3 milliliters of peripheral blood were drawn from each donor into EDTA-treated Vacutainer tubes. PBMCs were isolated by Ficoll-Paque density-gradient centrifugation, with at least 7 million obtained per sample. Trizol reagent was used to extract total RNA from PBMCs, with at least 6 micrograms per sample. The percentages of naive CD45RAhigh/CD27high T cells were determined by flow cytometry on a PBMC aliquot from every donor. Libraries were constructed by 5' RACE. The sample was run on an Illumina HiSeq 2500. A second PCR of roughly 6 to 12 cycles was performed with a sample-barcoded 5' primer and a J-beta primer mix. A unique molecular identifier was introduced onto each TCR beta cDNA molecule by a template-switch 5' adaptor carrying 12 random nucleotides. Each sample yielded at least 2.5 million CDR3-containing paired-end reads. All of the RNA was converted into first-strand cDNA using the Mint cDNA synthesis kit, with a TRBC-specific oligonucleotide serving as the primer. After uracil-DNA glycosylase treatment, a first 18-cycle PCR used universal primers M1SS and BC2_uni_R on all cDNA. The original methods were these. Each sample was normalized by randomly selecting 1 million high-quality reads, each carrying a distinct molecular identifier. Instead of being binned into consensus sequences, reads with shared molecular identifiers were discarded. MiTCR, with a Q25 quality threshold and the strictest error-elimination algorithm, was used for CDR3 identification, clonotype clustering and error correction. A nonparametric unseen species model with Euler transformation was used to estimate lower-bound total TCR beta diversity. TCRdb reworked the public reads: Q25 trimming with fastp, MiXCR clone assembly, productive beta chains retained. Identical CDR3 protein sequences are pooled into one entry, listed with their most common genes and DNA. TCRdb's processing, not the authors', yielded these V and J calls. In this sample the table shows some 900,000 distinct CDR3 sequences, roughly 48% of which occur a single time. Roughly 13% of the sample is taken by the ten largest.

As for this clonotype: Its specific antigen is unknown. Base qualities were left out, and no much larger clone turns up one base away.

Overall study results and their limits: The long-lived group showed more naive CD4+ T cells, fewer expanded clones and increased TCR diversity than the aged group, suggesting age selection. Conclusive comparison of naive and antigen-experienced compartments was prevented by the profiling of bulk unsorted PBMCs. Observed TCR beta diversity per million T cells fell roughly linearly with age, and a significant reduction was already apparent by age around 36. Because the CMV infection status of the donors was unknown, age-related changes in expanded clonotypes may potentially have been confounded. A strong correlation was found between observed TCR beta diversity and the percentage of naive T cells measured by flow cytometry. Estimates of total diversity based on one million sequenced T cells were considered lower bounds and underestimates.

Looking up the germline V gene (reference sequence) yields CDR1 GTSNPN and CDR2 SVGIG. The germline ends are 15 bases apart after V is trimmed by 3 bases and J by 9 bases. From cysteine to phenylalanine, the CDR3 is 13 amino acids long. Only the CDR3 region is kept as DNA, spanning 39 bases read in frame from base 1. The rearranged chain carries TRBV30 and TRBJ2-1; the best D guess is TRBD1, with 5 bases matching. The sequence was collected from a man aged 25 to 40 in good health. The specimen was blood. CDR3 loop: CAWRVRGSGEQFF. Here is the DNA: TGTGCCTGGAGGGTTAGGGGTTCGGGTGAGCAGTTCTTC.